Below are 24 T cell receptor beta chains sequenced from a single sample in a study of cytomegalovirus exposure and HLA in healthy donors. The study ran its PCR with 60 Vbeta and 13 Jbeta primers. TCRdb's table, derived via immunoSEQ multiplex PCR, lists solely in-frame clones and lacks some. Altogether about 130,000 clones are present, roughly four fifths being singletons, with the ten largest covering roughly 7.5%. Input material: PBMCs. These receptors were taken from a male donor in good health and CMV-seronegative.

The J gene is TRBJ2-3, the V gene TRBV7-9; 11 bases fit TRBD2. The V gene's germline CDR1 is SEHNR and CDR2 FQNEAQ (reference sequence). This CDR3 is 17 amino acids long. Losses at the gene ends were 5 bases for V and 3 bases for J; bases not matched to a gene: 10. CDR3 bases: TGTGCCAGCAGCCCTCCCGGGACTAGCGGCCCAACAGATACGCAGTATTTT. This sequence encodes CASSPPGTSGPTDTQYF.

The chain recombines TRBV19 with TRBJ1-5; possibly TRBD1 for D (6 bases). The CDR3 loop spans 13 amino acids. Germline V gives CDR1 LNHDA, CDR2 SQIVND (reference sequence). Trimming pared 6 bases from V and 6 bases from J, leaving 12 bases between. CDR3 region: CASRRGGVQPQHF. In nucleotides, the CDR3 is TGTGCCAGTAGGAGGGGGGGTGTTCAGCCCCAGCATTTT.

The CDR3 region is CSVKDRGAYNEQFF. CDR3 sequence (DNA): TGCAGCGTTAAGGACAGGGGGGCATACAATGAGCAGTTCTTC. The V gene is TRBV29-1, the J gene TRBJ2-1; 10 nucleotides agree with TRBD1. The V gene end was trimmed by 5 bases and the J gene end by 4 bases; junction bases not matched to a gene: 5. Germline CDR1 SQVTM, CDR2 ANQGSEA. The length of the CDR3 is 14 residues.

This clone showed up just once. The chain combines TRBV6-6 with TRBJ2-7; D perhaps matches TRBD2 (6 bases). Between the trimmed V and J ends, which lost 8 bases and 0 bases, there was a span of 11 bases. The CDR3 length is 13 residues. The germline V gene has CDR1 MNHNY and CDR2 SVGAGI (reference sequence). The CDR3 sequence: CASRTGSSYEQYF. For the CDR3, the DNA is TGTGCCAGCCGTACCGGGAGCTCCTACGAGCAGTACTTC.

V gene TRBV21-1 combines with J gene TRBJ1-2; the D call TRBD1 from the table was never checked on the DNA. TRBV21-1 is a pseudogene. This CDR3 has 15 residues. The CDR3 DNA reads as TGTGCCAGCAGCAAAGAGATCTGGACAGAGAATGGCTACACCTTC. It encodes CASSKEIWTENGYTF.

This chain connects TRBV19 to TRBJ2-7, with TRBD2 matching over 10 bases. This CDR3 has 14 amino acids. Germline CDR1 LNHDA, CDR2 SQIVND (reference sequence). J lost 5 bases, V lost 5 bases, and 6 bases had no gene match. The CDR3 DNA sequence: TGTGCCAGTAGTGTACTAGCGGGAAACAACGAGCAGTACTTC. Its protein product is CASSVLAGNNEQYF.

The chain uses TRBV6-5 and TRBJ1-2; the D is unclear. V shed 6 bases and J shed 2 bases, with 10 bases lying between them. Germline CDR1 is MNHEY and CDR2 is SVGAGI. This CDR3 is built from 13 residues. CDR3: CASRKTGNYGYTF. CDR3 in DNA: TGTGCCAGCAGGAAAACGGGGAACTATGGCTACACCTTC.

This rearrangement joins TRBV6-5 to TRBJ2-3, with D possibly matching TRBD1 (5 bases). Germline CDR1 and CDR2: MNHEY and SVGAGI. The CDR3 consists of 15 residues. The V end was cut by 4 bases, the J end by 3 bases, with 14 bases between. For the CDR3, the DNA is TGTGCCAGCAGTTTTATCGACAGTTGGACAGATACGCAGTATTTT. Protein product: CASSFIDSWTDTQYF.

The genes are TRBV10-2 and TRBJ1-2; TRBD1 might be the D (5 bases). V was shortened by 3 bases and J by 6 bases, with 20 bases between the two germline ends. The CDR3 is made up of 16 amino acids. CDR1 is WSHSY and CDR2 is SAAADI in the germline V gene. The CDR3 region is CASSDPDPRPDNGYTF. In DNA form, the CDR3 reads TGCGCCAGCAGTGATCCCGACCCACGACCGGACAATGGCTACACCTTC.

This clone was observed once. This rearrangement joins TRBV5-1 to TRBJ1-1; 8 bases match TRBD1. The CDR3 loop spans 14 amino acids. The germline V gene has CDR1 SGHRS and CDR2 YFSETQ. Trimming cost V 0 bases and J 5 bases; bases outside gene matches: 3. Here the CDR3 reads CASSLGTGRTEAFF. DNA for the CDR3: TGCGCCAGCAGCTTGGGGACAGGGAGGACTGAAGCTTTCTTT. Full variable domain (outside the CDR3, taken from reference TRBV5-1 and TRBJ1-1): KAGVTQTPRYLIKTRGQQVTLSCSPISGHRSVSWYQQTPGQGLQFLFEYFSETQRNKGNFPGRFSGRQFSNSRSEMNVSTLELGDSALYLCASSLGTGRTEAFFGQGTRLTVV.

The J gene is TRBJ2-6, the V gene TRBV19; D may be TRBD2 (6 bases). This CDR3 is built from 15 residues. Trimming removed 3 bases from V and 0 bases from J, with 6 bases in between. Germline V gene data show CDR1 as LNHDA and CDR2 as SQIVND (reference sequence). The CDR3: CASSIGSSGANVLTF. The CDR3 nucleotides are TGTGCCAGTAGTATCGGGAGCTCTGGGGCCAACGTCCTGACTTTC. The entire variable domain, with the rest obtained from reference TRBV19 and TRBJ2-6, is as follows: DGGITQSPKYLFRKEGQNVTLSCEQNLNHDAMYWYRQDPGQGLRLIYYSQIVNDFQKGDIAEGYSVSREKKESFPLTVTSAQKNPTAFYLCASSIGSSGANVLTFGAGSRLTVL.

The V and J genes are TRBV6-5 and TRBJ1-5; D perhaps matches TRBD1 (5 bases). Germline V gene data show CDR1 as MNHEY and CDR2 as SVGAGI. With 5 bases removed from V and 3 bases from J, the gap between germline ends came to 8 bases. The CDR3 totals 13 residues. CDR3 region: CASSLRDNQPQHF. CDR3 in DNA: TGTGCCAGCAGTCTCAGGGACAATCAGCCCCAGCATTTT.

The chain carries TRBV4-3 and TRBJ2-7; 9 nucleotides agree with TRBD1. CDR3 length: 16 residues. V gave up 0 bases and J gave up 3 bases; unmatched junction bases: 6. CDR1 LGHNA and CDR2 YSLEER come from the germline V gene. CDR3 nucleotides: TGCGCCAGCAGCCAAGATCCCGGGACAGGGCTCTACGAGCAGTACTTC. It translates to CASSQDPGTGLYEQYF.

The table lists this clone with a few counts. This chain links TRBV4-1 with TRBJ2-4; D gene ambiguous. CDR1 and CDR2 from the germline V gene are MGHRA and YSYEKL. This CDR3 has 16 residues. The germline V and J ends were trimmed by 1 base and 0 bases, with 10 bases remaining between them. The DNA of the CDR3 is TGCGCCAGCAGCCAAGTGGGCAGGCTAGCCAAAAACATTCAGTACTTC. It is translated as CASSQVGRLAKNIQYF.

The rearrangement uses TRBV5-1 and TRBJ2-3; the match to TRBD2 covers 13 bases. This CDR3 is 17 amino acids long. CDR1 and CDR2 from the germline V gene are SGHRS and YFSETQ. The junction had 4 bases not matched to a gene; V was cut back by 2 bases and J by 1 base. CDR3 sequence: CASSLGLAGAGTDTQYF. CDR3 nucleotides: TGCGCCAGCAGCTTAGGACTAGCGGGAGCTGGCACAGATACGCAGTATTTT.

J is TRBJ1-1 and V is TRBV5-6, with no clear D. Trimming took 0 bases from V and 1 from J, leaving 10 bases between them. This CDR3 has 15 amino acids. The germline V gene encodes CDR1 SGHDT and CDR2 YYEEEE. The CDR3 loop reads CASSLVKRSNTEAFF. The CDR3 DNA sequence: TGTGCCAGCAGCTTGGTTAAGAGATCGAACACTGAAGCTTTCTTT.

This sequence joins TRBV19 and TRBJ2-7; tentative D call: TRBD2 (6 bases). V lost 3 bases and J lost 6, with 15 bases in between. The CDR3 runs 14 residues. Per the germline V gene, CDR1 is LNHDA and CDR2 is SQIVND (reference sequence). The CDR3 coding sequence is TGTGCCAGTAGTATCGGGACTGGATCCAGCGAGCAGTACTTC. Translating gives CASSIGTGSSEQYF. Variable domain in full (rest from reference TRBV19 and TRBJ2-7): DGGITQSPKYLFRKEGQNVTLSCEQNLNHDAMYWYRQDPGQGLRLIYYSQIVNDFQKGDIAEGYSVSREKKESFPLTVTSAQKNPTAFYLCASSIGTGSSEQYFGPGTRLTVT.

This clone was observed a handful of times. The chain is built from TRBV5-4 and TRBJ2-2; D unresolved. Trimming stripped 0 bases from V and 3 bases from J, with 12 bases between. Per germline, CDR1 SGHNT and CDR2 YYREEE (reference sequence). This CDR3 has 16 amino acids. The DNA for the CDR3 is TGTGCCAGCAGCTTGGCCGCAGGATCGGACACCGGGGAGCTGTTTTTT. It codes for CASSLAAGSDTGELFF. The full variable domain, completed using reference TRBV5-4 and TRBJ2-2, is ETGVTQSPTHLIKTRGQQVTLRCSSQSGHNTVSWYQQALGQGPQFIFQYYREEENGRGNFPPRFSGLQFPNYSSELNVNALELDDSALYLCASSLAAGSDTGELFFGEGSRLTVL.

The V call is TRBV9, the J call TRBJ1-4; D gene uncertain. CDR1 SGDLS and CDR2 YYNGEE come from the germline V gene. The CDR3 covers 14 residues. V was pared by 1 base and J by 0 bases, with 4 bases between. The CDR3 reads CASSVYSTNEKLFF. The DNA of the CDR3 is TGTGCCAGCAGCGTATACTCAACTAATGAAAAACTGTTTTTT.

The J gene is TRBJ2-2, the V gene TRBV7-2; the match to TRBD2 covers 8 bases. The CDR3 is 15 residues long. The V gene end was trimmed by 0 bases and the J gene end by 6 bases; junction bases not matched to a gene: 3. Looked up from germline, CDR1 is SGHTA and CDR2 is FQGNSA. Written as DNA, the CDR3 is TGTGCCAGCAGCTTAGCCGCGGGAGGAGCCGGGGAGCTGTTTTTT. Translated, it gives CASSLAAGGAGELFF. The variable domain in full, with the rest retrieved from reference TRBV7-2 and TRBJ2-2, is GAGVSQSPSNKVTEKGKDVELRCDPISGHTALYWYRQSLGQGLEFLIYFQGNSAPDKSGLPSDRFSAERTGGSVSTLTIQRTQQEDSAVYLCASSLAAGGAGELFFGEGSRLTVL.

The chain is built from TRBV5-4 and TRBJ1-4; D is perhaps TRBD1 (6 bases). CDR3 length equals 14 residues. Trimming took 4 bases from V and 5 from J, leaving 12 bases between them. The V gene's germline CDR1 is SGHNT and CDR2 YYREEE (reference sequence). The CDR3 is CASSQQGRNEKLFF. The CDR3 DNA follows: TGTGCCAGCAGCCAACAGGGTCGCAATGAAAAACTGTTTTTT.

The chain has TRBV4-2 and TRBJ2-3; D perhaps matches TRBD2 (7 bases). The CDR3 covers 18 residues. The germline gives CDR1 LGHNA, CDR2 YNFKEQ. V was trimmed by 4 bases and J by 4 bases, leaving 24 bases between them. CDR3 nucleotide sequence: TGTGCCAGCAGCCGAGGCCTTAGGGGGGGGGCCGAGGCAGATACGCAGTATTTT. Its protein is CASSRGLRGGAEADTQYF.

The gene calls are TRBV7-8 and TRBJ2-7; 8 nucleotides line up with TRBD1. The CDR3 is 15 amino acids. CDR1 SGHVS and CDR2 FQNEAQ come from the germline V gene. The junction had 10 bases not matched to a gene; V was cut back by 5 bases and J by 4 bases. CDR3 sequence reads: CASSRKQGVEYEQYF. The CDR3 nucleotides read TGTGCCAGCAGCCGTAAACAGGGGGTGGAGTACGAGCAGTACTTC.

Here the CDR3 reads CASSEGREGRGNEQFF. Written as DNA, the CDR3 is TGTGCCAGCAGTGAAGGGCGGGAGGGCCGGGGCAATGAGCAGTTCTTC. The chain has TRBV2 and TRBJ2-1; TRBD2 matches at 9 bases. With 1 base clipped from V and 6 bases from J, the junction kept 7 bases outside the gene matches. Germline V gene data show CDR1 as SNHLY and CDR2 as FYNNEI. The length of the CDR3 is 16 residues.